The clone carrying this T cell receptor beta chain was found a few times. Its antigen is unidentified. Noted time point: persistent/refractory GD, antithyroid drugs over 5 years with positive TRAb. Scientists built the TCR library using RNA that was extracted from PBMCs. The source of the sample is a study of regulatory T cells in long-lasting Graves disease. The study, taken as a whole, reports: Lower TCR diversity characterized persistent Graves' patients relative to newly diagnosed patients.

Construction of TCR beta libraries relied on iRepertoire HTBI primers and on Arm-PCR targeting CDR3 regions. Per the original data handling: The samples yielded 62 TRBV and roughly 15 TRBJ segments. TCRdb processed the multiplex PCR reads anew with MiXCR; each CDR3 protein has one entry. In this record, the V and J calls reflect TCRdb's handling and not the investigators' own analysis. The data hold hundreds of thousands of distinct CDR3 sequences, with less than 25% observed a single time. Here the sequenced sample was peripheral blood mononuclear cells (PBMCs), taken when the disease was refractory, from a patient treated with antithyroid drugs. The receptor's source is a female donor with Graves disease.

CDR3 in amino acids: CSVSGSTGELFF. The CDR3 bases are TGCAGCGTTTCGGGATCCACCGGGGAGCTGTTTTTT. This sequence joins TRBV29-1 and TRBJ2-2; a weak D match, TRBD2 (5 bases). Germline V gene sequence: CDR1 SQVTM, CDR2 ANQGSEA. The CDR3 loop spans 12 amino acids. The ends were cut back, 5 bases at V and 4 bases at J, with 8 bases in the middle.